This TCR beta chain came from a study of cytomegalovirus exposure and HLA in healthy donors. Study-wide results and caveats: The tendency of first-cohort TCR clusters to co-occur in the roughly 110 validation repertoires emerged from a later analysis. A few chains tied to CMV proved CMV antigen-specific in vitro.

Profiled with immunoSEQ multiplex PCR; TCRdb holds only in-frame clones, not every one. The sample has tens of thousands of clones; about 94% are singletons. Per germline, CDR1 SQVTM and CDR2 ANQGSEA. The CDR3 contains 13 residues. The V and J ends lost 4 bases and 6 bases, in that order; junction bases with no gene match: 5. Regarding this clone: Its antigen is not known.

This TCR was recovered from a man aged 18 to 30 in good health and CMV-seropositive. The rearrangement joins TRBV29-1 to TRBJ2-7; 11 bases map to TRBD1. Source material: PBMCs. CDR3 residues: CSVGGQGDGEQYF. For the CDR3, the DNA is TGCAGCGTTGGGGGACAGGGGGACGGCGAGCAGTACTTC.